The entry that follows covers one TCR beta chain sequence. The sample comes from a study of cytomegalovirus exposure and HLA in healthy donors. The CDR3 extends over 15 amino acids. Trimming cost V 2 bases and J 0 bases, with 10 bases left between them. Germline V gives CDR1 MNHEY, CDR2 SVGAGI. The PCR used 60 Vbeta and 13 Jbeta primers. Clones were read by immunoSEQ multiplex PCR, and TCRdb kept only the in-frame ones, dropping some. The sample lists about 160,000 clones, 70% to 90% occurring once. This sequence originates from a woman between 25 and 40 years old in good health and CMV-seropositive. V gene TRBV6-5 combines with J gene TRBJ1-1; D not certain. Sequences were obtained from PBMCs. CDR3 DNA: TGTGCCAGCAGTTACGGTCCGGGTATGAACACTGAAGCTTTCTTT. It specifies CASSYGPGMNTEAFF.